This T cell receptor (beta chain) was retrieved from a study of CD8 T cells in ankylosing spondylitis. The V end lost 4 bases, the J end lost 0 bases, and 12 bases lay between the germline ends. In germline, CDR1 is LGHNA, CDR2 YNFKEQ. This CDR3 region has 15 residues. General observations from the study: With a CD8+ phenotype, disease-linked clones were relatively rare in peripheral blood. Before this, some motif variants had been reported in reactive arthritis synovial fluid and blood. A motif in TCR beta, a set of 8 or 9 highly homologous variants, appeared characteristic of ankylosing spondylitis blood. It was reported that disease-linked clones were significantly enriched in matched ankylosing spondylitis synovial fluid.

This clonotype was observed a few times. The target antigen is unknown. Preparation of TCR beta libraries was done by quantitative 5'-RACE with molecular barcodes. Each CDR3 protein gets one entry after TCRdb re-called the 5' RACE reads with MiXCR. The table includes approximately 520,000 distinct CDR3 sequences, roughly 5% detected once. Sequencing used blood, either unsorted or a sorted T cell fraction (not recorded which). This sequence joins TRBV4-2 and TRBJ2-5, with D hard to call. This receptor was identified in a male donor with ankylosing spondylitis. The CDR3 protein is CASSPIAAYQETQYF. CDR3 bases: TGTGCCAGCAGCCCGATAGCAGCCTACCAAGAGACCCAGTACTTC.